This record covers a single T cell receptor beta chain. This entry comes from a study of blood T cell repertoires in COVID-19. Study as a whole: Samples representing acute and convalescent COVID-19 were sourced from the United States, Italy and Spain. Sources were T cells, B-cell-depleted T cells, or PBMCs; the material itself was cDNA or gDNA.

Germline V lookup: CDR1 SGDLS, CDR2 YYNGEE. V was cut by 5 bases and J by 5 bases, with 16 bases left in between. There are 14 residues in the CDR3. Per the original data handling: Estimation of nucleated cell counts was performed using reference gene primer amplification. Repertoires were generated with immunoSEQ multiplex PCR, while TCRdb's copy carries only in-frame clones and drops some. The V and J calls and the clone size are those of that table, but D and trimming were determined from the DNA. The data hold around 250,000 clones, with around 82% observed a single time. The source of this sequence is a man older than 75 with acute or convalescent COVID-19. The rearrangement uses TRBV9 and TRBJ2-5, with D maybe TRBD2 (6 bases). The sequencing sample was made of peripheral blood. CDR3 sequence (DNA): TGTGCCAGCAGTCGGGACGGGAGCCGGGAGACCCAGTACTTC. Protein product: CASSRDGSRETQYF.